This TCR beta chain was profiled in a study of Ad26.COV2.S vaccination and SARS-CoV-2 variants. On the study more broadly: Donor participated within the Ad26.COV2.S arm of the COV1001 trial.

Profiled with immunoSEQ multiplex PCR; TCRdb holds only in-frame clones, not every one. This sample has approximately 460,000 clones, with about 88% found just once. The treatment was: roughly 20 received Ad26.COV2.S at low or high dose, single or two shots; a few received placebo; per-sample allocation not given. It was on day 63 after the first vaccine or placebo injection that samples were taken. The CDR3 loop spans 17 amino acids. Looked up from germline, CDR1 is LGHDT and CDR2 is YNNKEL (reference sequence). The junction had 8 bases not matched to a gene; V was cut back by 2 bases and J by 5 bases.

The chain combines TRBV3-1 (or the pseudogene TRBV3-2) with TRBJ2-6; 8 nucleotides align to TRBD1. This sequence was found in a person aged 18 to 59 who received the Ad26.COV2.S COVID-19 vaccine or a placebo. Here the sequenced sample was peripheral blood, taken in a trial of Ad26.COV2.S vaccine versus placebo. The CDR3 protein is CASSQTGTGPWANVLTF. In nucleotides, the CDR3 is TGTGCCAGCAGCCAAACCGGGACAGGCCCCTGGGCCAACGTCCTGACTTTC.